Listed below are T cell receptor beta chains from one sample, sequenced in a study of control samples from healthy donors and cancer patients. Here immunoSEQ multiplex PCR was the method, and the copy in TCRdb shows in-frame clones only, minus some. The data contain under 150,000 clones, about 92% of them singletons. The specimen sequenced was PBMCs. The receptor set was obtained from a man in his fifties with head and neck cancer. Both conserved end residues are part of each CDR3.

v_gene: TRBV6-2/TRBV6-3; j_gene: TRBJ2-5; CDR3aa: CASSYPGLARTQETQYF
v_gene: TRBV18; j_gene: TRBJ1-1; CDR3aa: CASSTTPGQGAFEAFF
v_gene: TRBV5-1; j_gene: TRBJ2-5; CDR3aa: CASNNPGKNQETQYF
v_gene: TRBV7-2; j_gene: TRBJ2-6; CDR3aa: CASSHQSGANVLTF
v_gene: TRBV11-2; j_gene: TRBJ2-6; CDR3aa: CASSLVLGGLLSGANVLTF
v_gene: TRBV5-1; j_gene: TRBJ1-4; CDR3aa: CASSLAGREKLFF
v_gene: TRBV10-3; j_gene: TRBJ2-5; CDR3aa: CAIGGAFQETQYF
v_gene: TRBV11-2; j_gene: TRBJ2-2; CDR3aa: CASSWPKEGSSGELFF
v_gene: TRBV24-1; j_gene: TRBJ2-1; CDR3aa: CATSDPGQGAGDEQFF
v_gene: TRBV2; j_gene: TRBJ2-1; CDR3aa: CATKGLAVFDEQFF
v_gene: TRBV3-1/TRBV3-2; j_gene: TRBJ2-1; CDR3aa: CASSQNRGRDRYQFF
v_gene: TRBV7-9; j_gene: TRBJ2-7; CDR3aa: CASSLPGGYEQYF
v_gene: TRBV4-1; j_gene: TRBJ1-5; CDR3aa: CASSPSPGSRQPQHF
v_gene: TRBV28; j_gene: TRBJ1-2; CDR3aa: CASSFQGAQGYGYTF
v_gene: TRBV11-2; j_gene: TRBJ2-1; CDR3aa: CASSLNNVKVEQFF